This entry lists 12 T cell receptor beta chains sequenced from one sample in a study of blood T cells in healthy people across ages. With a J-beta primer mix and a sample-barcoded 5' primer, a second PCR ran roughly 6 to 11 cycles. MiXCR was run by TCRdb on the 5' RACE reads, yielding one entry per CDR3 protein. This sample has hundreds of thousands of distinct CDR3 sequences, with 40% to 65% found just once. The sequenced sample consisted of blood. The source is an elderly woman in good health.

J is TRBJ2-1 and V is TRBV29-1; D is undetermined. From germline, CDR1 is SQVTM and CDR2 ANQGSEA. CDR3 length: 13 residues. Deletions cut 5 bases from V and 7 bases from J, with 15 bases between. The CDR3, as DNA: TGCAGCGTTAATGAATTGCGGTCAAATGAGCAGTTCTTC. It is translated as CSVNELRSNEQFF.

As concerns this clonotype: A read error may explain this, as a much larger clone is one base away. The CDR3 DNA reads TGTGCCAGCAGGGCGGACAGCCGGGAGCAGTACTTC. As protein: CASRADSREQYF. V and J are TRBV2 and TRBJ2-7, with a weak D call TRBD1 (6 bases). Trimming removed 6 bases from V and 7 bases from J, with 13 bases in between. Germline CDR1 SNHLY, CDR2 FYNNEI. The CDR3 consists of 12 residues.

The genes are TRBV11-3 and TRBJ2-5; TRBD1 aligns across 7 bases. CDR3 length equals 15 residues. The V gene end was trimmed by 5 bases and the J gene end by 8 bases; junction bases not matched to a gene: 14. Germline-derived CDR1 and CDR2 are SGHNT and YENEEA. In DNA, the CDR3 is TGTGCCAGCAGCCCCTCGGCCACAGGGACAGCTACCCAGTACTTC. The encoded protein is CASSPSATGTATQYF.

The V gene is TRBV6-5, the J gene TRBJ2-6; 7 nucleotides line up with TRBD2. V gave up 2 bases and J gave up 1 base; unmatched junction bases: 5. This CDR3 has 17 amino acids. Germline V CDR1 and CDR2: MNHEY, SVGAGI. CDR3 nucleotides: TGTGCCAGCAGTTACCCTAGCGGCAGGTCTGGGGCCAACGTCCTGACTTTC. Translating gives CASSYPSGRSGANVLTF.

The sample holds many counts of this clonotype. V usage is TRBV29-1 and J usage is TRBJ2-1; 7 bases fit TRBD2. This CDR3 is 15 amino acids long. V was clipped by 5 bases and J by 3 bases; unmatched bases: 10. The germline V gene encodes CDR1 SQVTM and CDR2 ANQGSEA. CDR3 sequence reads: CSVQPIAGLYNEQFF. In DNA, the CDR3 is TGCAGCGTTCAGCCAATAGCGGGCCTCTACAATGAGCAGTTCTTC.

Many counts were recorded for this clonotype. V and J are TRBV3-1 and TRBJ2-5, with TRBD2 matching over 9 bases. There are 16 residues in the CDR3. The J segment lost 5 bases and the V segment lost 1 base, leaving 8 bases of the junction unmatched. Looked up from germline, CDR1 is LGHDT and CDR2 is YNNKEL (reference sequence). CDR3 DNA: TGTGCCAGCAGCCAAGGGGTACTAGCGGGTCGGGAGACCCAGTACTTC. Protein: CASSQGVLAGRETQYF.

In its sample, this clonotype was seen a few times. Given a much more abundant clone one base away, this may be a read error. The gene calls are TRBV3-1 and TRBJ2-2; weak D call: TRBD2 (6 bases). CDR3 length: 15 residues. Germline V gene lookup returns CDR1 LGHDT and CDR2 YNNKEL (reference sequence). The DNA of the CDR3 is TGTGCCGGCAGTCGCATTACTAGCAGCACCGGGGAGCTGTTTTTT. This translates into CAGSRITSSTGELFF.

The V call is TRBV29-1, the J call TRBJ2-1; D gene unclear. The CDR3 consists of 10 residues. Germline CDR1 and CDR2: SQVTM and ANQGSEA. V gave up 5 bases and J gave up 7 bases, with 6 bases separating them. The CDR3 region is CSVILNEQFF. CDR3 DNA sequence: TGCAGCGTTATTTTGAATGAGCAGTTCTTC.

Points on this clonotype: Possible read error: a much larger clone is one base away. In nucleotides, the CDR3 is TGTGCCAGCAGCGAGGCGGGAGGGTCGATAGATACGCAGTATTTT. This translates into CASSEAGGSIDTQYF. The chain is built from TRBV14 and TRBJ2-3, with 9 bases aligning to TRBD2. The germline V gene has CDR1 SGHDN and CDR2 FVKESK. This CDR3 has 15 amino acids. V was pared by 5 bases and J by 5 bases, with 8 bases of the junction left unmatched.

This clonotype was picked up many times. V is TRBV3-1 and J is TRBJ2-3, with D possibly being TRBD2 (7 bases). The CDR3 runs to 17 residues. Germline-derived CDR1 and CDR2 are LGHDT and YNNKEL (reference sequence). Trimming stripped 4 bases from V and 0 bases from J, with 17 bases between. Here the CDR3 reads CASSPRRGRVSTDTQYF. The CDR3 nucleotides are TGTGCCAGCAGCCCCCGGAGGGGGAGGGTTAGCACAGATACGCAGTATTTT.

This clonotype was observed many times. The V call is TRBV4-2, the J call TRBJ2-5, with D possibly matching TRBD1 (7 bases). Germline V gene sequence: CDR1 LGHNA, CDR2 YNFKEQ. V lost 5 bases, J lost 1 base, and 11 bases lay in between. The CDR3 sequence is 14 residues long. CDR3 DNA: TGTGCCAGCAGCACGGGGGACAGCCAAGAGACCCAGTACTTC. This translates into CASSTGDSQETQYF.

In its sample, this clonotype was seen many times. The chain combines TRBV12-3 or TRBV12-4 with TRBJ2-3, with D perhaps TRBD2 (5 bases). Trimming removed 6 bases at V and 4 bases at J, with 11 bases between. This CDR3 region has 13 residues. The CDR3 loop is CASRSSGSDTQYF. CDR3 in DNA: TGTGCCAGCAGGTCCTCGGGGTCAGATACGCAGTATTTT.